This T cell receptor beta chain originates from a study of T-cell reconstitution after alpha-beta-depleted transplantation in children. Study outcomes and limitations: As was reported, about two months after transplant, alpha-beta T cells came from several hundred expanded graft clones. T-cell counts and diversity were attributed mostly to newly produced T cells one year after transplant. Elevated TCRbeta diversity at day 60 was traced, in some patients, to surviving recipient T cells and thymic progenitors.

For TCRbeta, the library was prepared with unique molecular identifiers. Using its own MiXCR run on the PCR reads, TCRdb lists one record per CDR3 protein. Here the sample spans hundreds of thousands of distinct CDR3 sequences, about 16% being singletons. Turning to this clonotype: Its specificity is not known.

The sequenced sample was PBMCs, mostly from graft donor cells, obtained 360 days after TCRalphabeta/CD19-depleted stem cell transplant. The sequence came from a male patient aged 2 to 10 who had a stem cell transplant for acute lymphoblastic leukemia, so the T cells may come from the graft donor.

CDR3 protein: CASSLVGGRLATNEQFF. The CDR3 DNA reads TGCGCCAGCAGCTTGGTGGGAGGTAGACTAGCAACGAACGAGCAGTTCTTC. This rearrangement joins TRBV5-1 to TRBJ2-1, with 7 nucleotides matching TRBD2. The CDR3 is 17 residues long. From germline, CDR1 is SGHRS and CDR2 YFSETQ. J lost 10 bases, V lost 0 bases, and 16 bases had no gene match.